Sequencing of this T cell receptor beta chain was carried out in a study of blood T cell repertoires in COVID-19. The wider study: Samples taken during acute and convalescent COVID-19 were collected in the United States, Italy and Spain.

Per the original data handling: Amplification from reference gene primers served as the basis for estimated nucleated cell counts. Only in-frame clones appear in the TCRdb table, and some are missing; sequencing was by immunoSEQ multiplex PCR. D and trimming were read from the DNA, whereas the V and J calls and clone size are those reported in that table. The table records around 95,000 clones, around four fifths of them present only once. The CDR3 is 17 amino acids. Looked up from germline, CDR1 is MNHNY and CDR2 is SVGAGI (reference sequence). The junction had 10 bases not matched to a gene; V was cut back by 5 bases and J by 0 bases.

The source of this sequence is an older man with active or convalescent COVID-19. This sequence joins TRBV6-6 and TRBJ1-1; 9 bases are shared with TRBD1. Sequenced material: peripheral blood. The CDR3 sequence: CASSLDRGRGLNTEAFF. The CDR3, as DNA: TGTGCCAGCAGTCTCGACAGGGGGAGGGGGCTGAACACTGAAGCTTTCTTT.